Listed below are T cell receptor beta chains from one sample, sequenced in a study of T-cell reconstitution after alpha-beta-depleted transplantation in children. MiXCR, applied by TCRdb to the PCR reads, yields one record per CDR3 protein. The sample includes a few hundred thousand distinct CDR3 sequences, approximately 42% of them seen just once. Source: PBMCs, taken before TCRalphabeta/CD19-depleted stem cell transplant. These TCRs come from a girl under 10 years old with aplastic anemia, due to receive a stem cell transplant. Both conserved end residues are part of each CDR3. A D gene is named only where the DNA matches it firmly. Clone sizes are given selectively: once, few, many, or a class where the clone is expanded.

TRBJ2-1 many - TRBV5-1 CASSLSPGNSYNEQFF TGCGCCAGCAGCTTGTCCCCCGGGAATTCCTACAATGAGCAGTTCTTC
TRBJ2-2 - TRBD1 TRBV12-3/TRBV12-4 CASSPDRGRETGELFF TGTGCCAGCAGTCCGGACAGGGGGCGGGAAACCGGGGAGCTGTTTTTT
TRBJ2-3 few - TRBV7-2 CASSRLGRGTDTQYF TGTGCCAGCAGCCGATTAGGGCGGGGCACAGATACGCAGTATTTT
TRBJ2-2 - TRBD2 TRBV10-2 CASTAGGNTGELFF TGCGCCAGCACGGCGGGAGGGAACACCGGGGAGCTGTTTTTT
TRBJ2-2 many TRBD2 TRBV7-2 CASSQAGDTGELFF TGTGCCAGCTCTCAAGCGGGAGACACCGGGGAGCTGTTTTTT
TRBJ1-1 few - TRBV7-3 CASRPTGMGEAFF TGTGCCAGCCGTCCGACAGGTATGGGCGAAGCTTTCTTT
TRBJ2-7 - TRBD1 TRBV20-1 CSASLDGTDPHEQYF TGCAGTGCTAGCCTAGACGGGACAGACCCCCACGAGCAGTACTTC
TRBJ2-5 many TRBD2 TRBV20-1 CSARIPSGQETQYF TGCAGTGCTAGAATACCTAGCGGGCAAGAGACCCAGTACTTC
TRBJ2-7 - - TRBV20-1 CSARDGGIGYEQYF TGCAGTGCTAGAGACGGCGGGATAGGCTACGAGCAGTACTTC
TRBJ2-7 - - TRBV28 CASSLRQHLSSYEQYF TGTGCCAGCAGTCTAAGACAGCACCTCTCCTCCTACGAGCAGTACTTC